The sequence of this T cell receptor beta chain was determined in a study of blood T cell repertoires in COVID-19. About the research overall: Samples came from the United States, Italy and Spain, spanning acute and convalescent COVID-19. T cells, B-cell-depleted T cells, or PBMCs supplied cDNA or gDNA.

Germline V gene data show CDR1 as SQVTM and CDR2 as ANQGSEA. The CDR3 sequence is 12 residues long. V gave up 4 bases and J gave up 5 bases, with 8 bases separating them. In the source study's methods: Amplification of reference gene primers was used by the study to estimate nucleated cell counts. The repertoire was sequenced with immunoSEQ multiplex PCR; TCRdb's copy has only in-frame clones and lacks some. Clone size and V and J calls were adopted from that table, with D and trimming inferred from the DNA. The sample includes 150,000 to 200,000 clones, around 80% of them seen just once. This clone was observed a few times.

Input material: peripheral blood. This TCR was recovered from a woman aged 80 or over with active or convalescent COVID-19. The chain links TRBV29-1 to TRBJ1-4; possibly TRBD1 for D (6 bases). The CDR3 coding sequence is TGCAGCGTTGCCAGGGGAAATGAAAAACTGTTTTTT. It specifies CSVARGNEKLFF. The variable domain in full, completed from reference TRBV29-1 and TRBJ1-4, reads SAVISQKPSRDICQRGTSLTIQCQVDSQVTMMFWYRQQPGQSLTLIATANQGSEATYESGFVIDKFPISRPNLTFSTLTVSNMSPEDSSIYLCSVARGNEKLFFGSGTQLSVL.